This T cell receptor beta chain derives from a study of Ad26.COV2.S vaccination and SARS-CoV-2 variants. General study points: In vaccinated individuals, spike-specific CD8+ and CD4+ T cell responses reportedly displayed substantial breadth. Spike-specific TCR breadth ran higher among vaccine recipients than placebo recipients.

On this clone: The antigen is unknown.

Clones were read by immunoSEQ multiplex PCR, and TCRdb kept only the in-frame ones, dropping some. The sample shows more than 40,000 clones, roughly 80% of them seen only once. The sample here was peripheral blood, taken after recovery from COVID-19. This clonotype was sampled from a human donor who had recovered from COVID-19.

This CDR3 reads CASSVTGLAEKLFF. CDR3 nucleotides: TGTGCCAGCAGTGTCACAGGGCTGGCTGAAAAACTGTTTTTT. The chain joins TRBV2 to TRBJ1-4, with a weak D call TRBD1 (6 bases). The CDR3 has 14 amino acids. Germline loops: CDR1 SNHLY, CDR2 FYNNEI. Trimming took 4 bases from V and 7 from J, leaving 13 bases between them. Looking up the rest from reference TRBV2 and TRBJ1-4 gives the full variable domain: EPEVTQTPSHQVTQMGQEVILRCVPISNHLYFYWYRQILGQKVEFLVSFYNNEISEKSEIFDDQFSVERPDGSNFTLKIRSTKLEDSAMYFCASSVTGLAEKLFFGSGTQLSVL.